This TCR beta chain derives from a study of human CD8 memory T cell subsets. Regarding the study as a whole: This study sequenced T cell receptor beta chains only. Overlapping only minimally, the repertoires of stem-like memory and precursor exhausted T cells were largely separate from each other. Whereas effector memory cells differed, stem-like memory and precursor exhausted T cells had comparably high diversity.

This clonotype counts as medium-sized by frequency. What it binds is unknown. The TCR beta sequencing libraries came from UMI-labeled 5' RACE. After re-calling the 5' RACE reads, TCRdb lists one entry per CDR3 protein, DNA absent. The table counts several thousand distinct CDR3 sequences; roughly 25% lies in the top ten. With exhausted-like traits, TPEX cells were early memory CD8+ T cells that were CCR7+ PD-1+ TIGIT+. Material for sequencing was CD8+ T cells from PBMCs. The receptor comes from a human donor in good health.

CDR3 sequence reads: CASSSFSGASYEQYF. This chain connects TRBV28 to TRBJ2-7; no DNA is available, so the TRBD2 call from TCRdb remains unchecked. Germline lookup yields CDR1 MDHEN and CDR2 SYDVKM. This CDR3 contains 15 residues.